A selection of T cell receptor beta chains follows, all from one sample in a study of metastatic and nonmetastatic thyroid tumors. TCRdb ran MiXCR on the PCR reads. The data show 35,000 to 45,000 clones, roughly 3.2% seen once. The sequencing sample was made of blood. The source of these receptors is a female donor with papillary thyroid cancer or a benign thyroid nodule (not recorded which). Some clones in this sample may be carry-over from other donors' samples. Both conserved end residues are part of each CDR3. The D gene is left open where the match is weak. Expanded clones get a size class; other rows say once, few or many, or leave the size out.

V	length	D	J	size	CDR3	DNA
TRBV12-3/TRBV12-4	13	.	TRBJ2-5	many	CASSLTGEGTQYF	TGTGCCAGCAGTTTGACAGGGGAGGGGACCCAGTACTTC
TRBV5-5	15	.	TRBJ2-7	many	CASSPKTRGSYEQYF	TGTGCCAGCAGCCCCAAAACCCGGGGCTCCTACGAGCAGTACTTC
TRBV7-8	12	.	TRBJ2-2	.	CASNSAGGELFF	TGTGCCAGCAACTCGGCGGGCGGGGAGCTGTTTTTT
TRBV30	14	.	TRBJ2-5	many	CAWTSGGGWETQYF	TGTGCCTGGACCTCAGGGGGGGGCTGGGAGACCCAGTACTTC
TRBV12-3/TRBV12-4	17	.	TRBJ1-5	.	CASGWWNTGANNQPQHF	TGTGCCAGCGGGTGGTGGAATACAGGAGCTAACAATCAGCCCCAGCATTTT
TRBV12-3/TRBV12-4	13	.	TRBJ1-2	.	CASSLVGGYGYTF	TGTGCCAGCAGTTTAGTAGGAGGCTATGGCTACACCTTC
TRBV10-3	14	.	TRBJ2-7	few	CAISEDLSSYEQYF	TGTGCCATCAGTGAGGATCTAAGCTCCTACGAGCAGTACTTC
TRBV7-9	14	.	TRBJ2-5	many	CASSLIGGIETQYF	TGTGCCAGCAGCTTAATAGGCGGCATCGAGACCCAGTACTTC
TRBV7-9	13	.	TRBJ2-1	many	CASSFGGAGEQFF	TGTGCCAGCAGCTTCGGCGGTGCCGGTGAGCAGTTCTTC
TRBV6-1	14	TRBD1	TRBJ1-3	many	CAISTGFAGNTIYF	TGTGCCATCTCGACAGGGTTTGCTGGAAACACCATATATTTT